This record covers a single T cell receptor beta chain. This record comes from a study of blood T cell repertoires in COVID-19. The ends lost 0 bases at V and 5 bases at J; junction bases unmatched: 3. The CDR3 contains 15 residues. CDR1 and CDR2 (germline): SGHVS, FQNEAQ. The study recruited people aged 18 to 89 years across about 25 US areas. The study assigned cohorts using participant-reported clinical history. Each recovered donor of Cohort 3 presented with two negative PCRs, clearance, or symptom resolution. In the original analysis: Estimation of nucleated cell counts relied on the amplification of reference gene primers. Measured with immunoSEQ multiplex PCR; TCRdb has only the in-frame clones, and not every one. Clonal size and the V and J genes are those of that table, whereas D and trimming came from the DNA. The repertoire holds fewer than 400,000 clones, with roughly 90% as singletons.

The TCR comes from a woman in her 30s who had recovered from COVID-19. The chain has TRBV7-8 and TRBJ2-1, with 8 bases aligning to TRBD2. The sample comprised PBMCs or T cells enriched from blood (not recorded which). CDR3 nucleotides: TGTGCCAGCAGCTTAGCAGCGGGAGTGGACAATGAGCAGTTCTTC. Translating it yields CASSLAAGVDNEQFF.